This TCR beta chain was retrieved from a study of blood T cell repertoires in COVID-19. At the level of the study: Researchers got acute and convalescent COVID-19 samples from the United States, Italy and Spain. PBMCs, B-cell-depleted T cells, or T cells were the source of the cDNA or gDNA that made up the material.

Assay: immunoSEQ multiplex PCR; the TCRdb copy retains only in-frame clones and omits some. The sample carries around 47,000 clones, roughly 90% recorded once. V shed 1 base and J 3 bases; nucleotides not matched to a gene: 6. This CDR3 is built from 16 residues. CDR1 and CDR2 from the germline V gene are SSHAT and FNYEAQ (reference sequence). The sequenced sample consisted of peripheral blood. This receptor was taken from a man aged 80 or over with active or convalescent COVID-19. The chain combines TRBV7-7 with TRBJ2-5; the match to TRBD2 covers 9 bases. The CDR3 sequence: CASSLGGSGGEETQYF. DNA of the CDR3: TGTGCCAGCAGCTTAGGAGGTAGCGGGGGAGAAGAGACCCAGTACTTC.